Each of the 19 T cell receptor beta chains below was sequenced from the same sample in a study of T cells after yellow fever vaccination. TCRdb analysed the 5' RACE reads with MiXCR anew, one entry per CDR3 protein. Found here are about 370,000 distinct CDR3 sequences, 11% of them singletons; the top ten hold roughly 18%. The sequences come from PBMCs, collected on the day of the first yellow fever vaccination. The receptors originated from a man between 18 and 29 years old who received the YFV17D yellow fever vaccine.

This clonotype was picked up a small number of times. The rearrangement joins TRBV7-2 to TRBJ2-1; no clear D. This CDR3 contains 14 residues. Germline values: CDR1 SGHTA, CDR2 FQGNSA. V was cut by 3 bases and J by 5 bases, with 11 bases left in between. The CDR3 here is CASSLMIGNNEQFF. The CDR3 coding sequence is TGTGCCAGCAGCTTGATGATTGGGAACAATGAGCAGTTCTTC.

The chain has TRBV27 and TRBJ1-5, with 9 positions matching TRBD1. Germline CDR1 is MNHEY and CDR2 is SMNVEV (reference sequence). The CDR3 has 14 residues. Losses at the gene ends were 4 bases for V and 4 bases for J; bases not matched to a gene: 2. CDR3 loop: CASSWTGVNQPQHF. The CDR3 nucleotides read TGTGCCAGCAGTTGGACAGGGGTGAATCAGCCCCAGCATTTT.

At least ten counts were recorded for this clonotype. J is TRBJ1-2 and V is TRBV9; 8 nucleotides align to TRBD1. Germline CDR1 SGDLS, CDR2 YYNGEE. The CDR3 extends over 13 amino acids. The V segment lost 6 bases and the J segment 2 bases; nucleotides outside the gene matches: 3. CDR3 nucleotide sequence: TGTGCCAGCACACGGGACAGGAACTATGGCTACACCTTC. Translating it yields CASTRDRNYGYTF.

This sequence joins TRBV4-1 and TRBJ2-5, with D possibly TRBD1 on 6 matching bases. Germline V lookup: CDR1 MGHRA, CDR2 YSYEKL. The V end lost 0 bases, the J end lost 5 bases, and 16 bases lay between the germline ends. This CDR3 has 16 residues. The chain's CDR3 is CASSQDRIRGPETQYF. As DNA, the CDR3 is TGCGCCAGCAGCCAAGATCGGATCAGGGGCCCGGAGACCCAGTACTTC.

The rearrangement links TRBV12-3 or TRBV12-4 to TRBJ1-1; D call uncertain. This CDR3 is built from 14 residues. The V end was cut by 2 bases, the J end by 1 base, with 8 bases between. CDR3 sequence reads: CASSLLNRNTEAFF. Written as DNA, the CDR3 is TGTGCCAGCAGTTTATTAAACAGGAACACTGAAGCTTTCTTT.

In this sample, this clonotype turned up a few times. The chain is built from TRBV4-3 and TRBJ1-6, with D possibly matching TRBD1 (6 bases). The length of the CDR3 is 16 residues. Trimming shortened V by 6 bases and J by 7 bases, and 19 bases separated the two germline ends. Germline V gives CDR1 LGHNA, CDR2 YSLEER. The chain's CDR3 is CASRSNMGHLNSPLHF. In DNA, the CDR3 is TGCGCCAGCAGGTCCAACATGGGACACCTAAATTCACCCCTCCACTTT.

This clonotype was picked up many times. The rearrangement joins TRBV19 to TRBJ2-3; 7 nucleotides align to TRBD1. Germline V gene sequence: CDR1 LNHDA, CDR2 SQIVND (reference sequence). J was trimmed by 3 bases and V by 4 bases; bases with no gene match: 4. This CDR3 is 14 amino acids long. The CDR3 DNA reads as TGTGCCAGTAGTAGCAGGGGGATTACAGATACGCAGTATTTT. It codes for CASSSRGITDTQYF.

The genes are TRBV5-6 and TRBJ2-6; D perhaps matches TRBD2 (5 bases). The CDR3 contains 18 residues. Germline loops: CDR1 SGHDT, CDR2 YYEEEE. V lost 1 base and J 0 bases, leaving 14 bases between the germline ends. The CDR3 DNA sequence: TGTGCCAGCAGCTTGATATTCCAGCGGTTCTCTGGGGCCAACGTCCTGACTTTC. It codes for CASSLIFQRFSGANVLTF.

This clonotype was observed a few times. The chain combines TRBV2 with TRBJ2-7; D perhaps matches TRBD1 (6 bases). This CDR3 is built from 17 residues. Trimming took 0 bases from V and 4 from J, leaving 19 bases between them. CDR1 is SNHLY and CDR2 is FYNNEI in the germline V gene. CDR3 sequence (DNA): TGTGCCAGCAGTGAAGCGGGCAGGGGACCTTTACTGTACGAGCAGTACGTC. Its translation: CASSEAGRGPLLYEQYV.

The chain joins TRBV4-2 to TRBJ2-1, with TRBD1 matching over 10 bases. J gave up 2 bases and V 1 base, and 5 bases lay outside the gene matches. CDR1 LGHNA and CDR2 YNFKEQ come from the germline V gene. The CDR3 is made up of 17 amino acids. The CDR3 bases are TGTGCCAGCAGCCAAGGTGCGGGACAGGGGACCTACAATGAGCAGTTCTTC. It specifies CASSQGAGQGTYNEQFF.

This rearrangement joins TRBV28 to TRBJ2-3; unclear D gene. This CDR3 comprises 14 residues. V shed 3 bases and J shed 3 bases, with 10 bases lying between them. In germline, CDR1 is MDHEN, CDR2 SYDVKM. CDR3 sequence: CASSFDAGTDTQYF. The CDR3 DNA reads as TGTGCCAGCAGTTTTGATGCCGGGACAGATACGCAGTATTTT.

This clonotype was detected only a few times. The genes are TRBV4-2 and TRBJ2-7, with D possibly matching TRBD2 (6 bases). This CDR3 has 16 amino acids. Per germline, CDR1 LGHNA and CDR2 YNFKEQ. V lost 4 bases and J 0 bases, leaving 16 bases between the germline ends. The CDR3 DNA reads TGTGCCAGCAGCCTACTATTCGCGGGGAGCTCCTACGAGCAGTACTTC. Its translation: CASSLLFAGSSYEQYF.

The chain uses TRBV20-1 and TRBJ1-6; no firm D call. V dropped 5 bases and J dropped 0 bases, with 11 bases sitting between them. Germline CDR1 and CDR2: DFQATT and SNEGSKA (reference sequence). The CDR3 runs 15 residues. This chain's CDR3 is CSAPDRSSYNSPLHF. CDR3 nucleotide sequence: TGCAGTGCTCCCGACCGGAGCTCCTATAATTCACCCCTCCACTTT.

The table lists this clonotype with a few counts. The rearrangement uses TRBV5-4 and TRBJ2-3; 9 bases agree with TRBD1. CDR1 and CDR2 from the germline V gene are SGHNT and YYREEE (reference sequence). The J segment lost 5 bases and the V segment lost 5 bases, leaving 9 bases of the junction unmatched. There are 15 residues in the CDR3. In nucleotides, the CDR3 is TGTGCCAGCAGTCGGGGACAGGGAAAGGAAGATACGCAGTATTTT. Its protein product is CASSRGQGKEDTQYF.

This clonotype has just a few counts. The CDR3 DNA sequence: TGTGCCAGCAGCCACGTCAGCGAGCAGTACTTC. It translates to CASSHVSEQYF. The chain recombines TRBV3-1 with TRBJ2-7; unclear D gene. The CDR3 loop spans 11 amino acids. Germline assignment: CDR1 LGHDT and CDR2 YNNKEL (reference sequence). V dropped 3 bases and J dropped 6 bases, with 6 bases sitting between them.

Details on this clonotype: Mismatch with germline at one junction end may stem from a read error. The chain recombines TRBV20-1 with TRBJ1-5; D call uncertain. Germline-derived CDR1 and CDR2 are DFQATT and SNEGSKA (reference sequence). The CDR3 contains 14 residues. CDR3 residues: CCASPGLNNQPQHF. The CDR3 DNA is TGCTGTGCTAGTCCCGGACTGAACAATCAGCCCCAGCATTTT.

This clonotype has more than one count but fewer than ten. The chain has TRBV20-1 and TRBJ1-1; D ambiguous. Trimming stripped 5 bases from V and 2 bases from J, with 6 bases between. Per the germline V gene, CDR1 is DFQATT and CDR2 is SNEGSKA (reference sequence). There are 11 residues in the CDR3. CDR3 nucleotide sequence: TGCAGTGCTGACACAAACACTGAAGCTTTCTTT. This codes for CSADTNTEAFF.

This clonotype was seen ten or more times. V and J are TRBV20-1 and TRBJ2-1, with TRBD1 as a possible D gene (6 bases). Trimming took off 2 bases at V and 2 bases at J, with 10 bases between the two ends. This CDR3 has 14 amino acids. The germline gives CDR1 DFQATT, CDR2 SNEGSKA (reference sequence). The CDR3 spells CSARSGAPYNEQFF. The CDR3 bases are TGCAGTGCTAGATCAGGGGCGCCCTACAATGAGCAGTTCTTC.

This chain links TRBV5-1 with TRBJ1-1; the D gene is possibly TRBD1 (5 bases). Germline V gene sequence: CDR1 SGHRS, CDR2 YFSETQ. The ends were cut back, 0 bases at V and 8 bases at J, with 14 bases in the middle. The CDR3 has 14 residues. The CDR3 region has the DNA TGCGCCAGCAGCTTGGTCGGGGGAGATAGAGAAGCTTTCTTT. The encoded protein is CASSLVGGDREAFF. Based on the CDR3 plus reference TRBV5-1 and TRBJ1-1, the full variable domain is KAGVTQTPRYLIKTRGQQVTLSCSPISGHRSVSWYQQTPGQGLQFLFEYFSETQRNKGNFPGRFSGRQFSNSRSEMNVSTLELGDSALYLCASSLVGGDREAFFGQGTRLTVV.